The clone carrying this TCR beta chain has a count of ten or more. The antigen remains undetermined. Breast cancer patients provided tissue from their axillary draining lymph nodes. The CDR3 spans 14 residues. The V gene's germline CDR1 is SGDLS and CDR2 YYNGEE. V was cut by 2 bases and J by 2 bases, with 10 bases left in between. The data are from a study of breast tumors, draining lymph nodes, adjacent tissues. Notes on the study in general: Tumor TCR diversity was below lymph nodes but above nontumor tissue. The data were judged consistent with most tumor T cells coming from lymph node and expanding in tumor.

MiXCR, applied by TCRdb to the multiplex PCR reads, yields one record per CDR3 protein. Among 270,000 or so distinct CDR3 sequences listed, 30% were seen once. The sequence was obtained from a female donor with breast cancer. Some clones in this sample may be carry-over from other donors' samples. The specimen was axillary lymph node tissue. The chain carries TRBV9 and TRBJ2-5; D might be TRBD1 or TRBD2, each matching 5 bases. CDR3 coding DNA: TGTGCCAGCAGCGTGGGACCACCGCAAGAGACCCAGTACTTC. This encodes CASSVGPPQETQYF.